The source of this T cell receptor beta chain is a study of blood T cells in healthy people across ages (dated by TCRdb to 2015 to 2017). As for the study more broadly: In model experiments, template switching captured roughly one uniquely barcoded TCR beta cDNA molecule for every two T cells. To track age-related changes in TCR beta repertoire diversity, the study relied on deep sequencing normalized with unique cDNA molecular identifiers. Donors were grouped into four age groups: young (average approximately 15 years), middle-aged (39), aged (over 55) and long-lived (about 90). Donors of different ages were randomly distributed across sequencing lanes to avoid experimental bias. Using the same blood draw, the study looked at two additional independent replicas of 1 million unique cDNA reads for two donors, one aged 18 to 30 and the other aged 80 or older.

This clonotype has only a few counts. The clone's antigen remains unknown. No clone much larger than this one lies a single base away; base qualities are absent. For CDR1 and CDR2, the germline V gene lists SGHAT and FQNNGV. Trimming removed 1 base from V and 4 bases from J, leaving 10 bases between the germline ends. The CDR3 has 14 amino acids, counting the end cysteine and phenylalanine. Only the CDR3 DNA is retained, 42 bases long and in frame from the first base. Receptor libraries were prepared by 5' RACE. The run used an Illumina HiSeq 2500. A second PCR of 7 to 11 cycles was run with a J-beta primer mix and a sample-barcoded 5' primer. A unique molecular identifier was introduced onto each TCR beta cDNA molecule by a template-switch 5' adaptor carrying 12 random nucleotides. Each sample yielded at least 2.5 million CDR3-containing paired-end reads. First-strand cDNA was synthesized from all RNA with the Mint cDNA synthesis kit, primed by a TRBC-specific oligonucleotide. All cDNA was treated with uracil-DNA glycosylase and then went through a first 18-cycle PCR with the universal primers M1SS and BC2_uni_R. The paper's data handling went like this. For normalization, 1 million high-quality reads, each with a distinct molecular identifier, were randomly selected from each sample. Reads sharing molecular identifiers were discarded rather than binned into consensus sequences. MiTCR, with a Q25 quality threshold and the strictest error-elimination algorithm, was used for CDR3 identification, clonotype clustering and error correction. Lower-bound total TCR beta diversity was estimated with a nonparametric unseen species model using Euler transformation. TCRdb reran the public reads through fastp at Q25 and MiXCR, keeping productive beta chains. Merged by CDR3 protein, the rows form single entries marked with the most common genes and DNA. TCRdb assigned the V and J calls; the authors' analysis was not used. This sample gives about 1.6 million distinct CDR3 sequences in total; 30% to 40% of them show up just once. The ten largest clonotypes hold 11% of the sample.

The paper's findings and limits, for the study overall: As age increased, observed TCR beta diversity per million T cells dropped in a roughly linear way, and a significant reduction was already evident by age 40. A strong correlation was found between observed TCR beta diversity and the percentage of naive T cells measured by flow cytometry. Compared with the aged group, more naive CD4+ T cells, fewer expanded clones and increased TCR diversity were shown by the long-lived group, suggesting age selection. Estimates of total diversity based on one million sequenced T cells were regarded as lower bounds and as underestimates. Because donor CMV infection status was unknown, age-related changes in expanded clonotypes were potentially confounded. Conclusive comparison of naive and antigen-experienced compartments was prevented by the profiling of bulk unsorted PBMCs.

The donors were a few dozen Caucasian individuals from Russia, aged about 6 to 95 years, who were systemically healthy. Approximately 9.3 milliliters of peripheral blood were drawn from each donor into EDTA-treated Vacutainer tubes. Ficoll-Paque density-gradient centrifugation was used to isolate PBMCs, with at least 6 million obtained per sample. Total RNA, at least 5 micrograms per sample, was extracted from PBMCs with Trizol reagent. The percentages of naive CD45RAhigh/CD27high T cells were determined by flow cytometry on a PBMC aliquot from every donor. Recombination linked TRBV11-2 to TRBJ1-2; TRBD1 might be the D gene, on 6 matching bases. The sample consisted of blood. This receptor was taken from a woman in her 30s in good health. The DNA is as follows: TGTGCCAGCAGCTTAGCCGGGGGCGTCTATGGCTACACCTTC. It codes for CASSLAGGVYGYTF.